The 12 T cell receptor beta chains below all came from one sample that was sequenced in a study of T cell changes during pregnancy in multiple sclerosis. Assay used: immunoSEQ multiplex PCR; TCRdb lists only in-frame clones, some missing. This repertoire shows about 33,000 clones, roughly nine tenths found once; its top ten account for around 2.7%. The specimen comprised CD4+ T cells from peripheral blood mononuclear cells, sampled in the third trimester of pregnancy. These TCRs come from a female donor in good health, enrolled as a control in a pregnancy study.

V and J are TRBV7-8 and TRBJ1-5; 9 bases map to TRBD1. Trimming took 1 base from V and 7 from J; bases not matched to a gene: 2. This CDR3 comprises 14 residues. Germline lookup yields CDR1 SGHVS and CDR2 FQNEAQ. Written as DNA, the CDR3 is TGTGCCAGCAGCTTAGGGACAGGGGAGCAGCCCCAGCATTTT. This encodes CASSLGTGEQPQHF.

This chain connects TRBV5-1 to TRBJ2-7; TRBD1 aligns across 8 bases. This CDR3 is built from 14 residues. The germline V gene has CDR1 SGHRS and CDR2 YFSETQ. Trimming removed 4 bases from V and 5 bases from J; junction bases left unmatched: 8. CDR3 DNA sequence: TGCGCCAGCAGCGCGGACAGGGTTCAGGACGAGCAGTACTTC. Encoded protein: CASSADRVQDEQYF.

This clone was detected a few times. V usage is TRBV28 and J usage is TRBJ2-7; D is unresolved. The V and J ends lost 4 bases and 2 bases respectively, with 3 bases between them. CDR3 size: 11 residues. Germline-derived CDR1 and CDR2 are MDHEN and SYDVKM. CDR3 in DNA: TGTGCCAGCAGTTCTCCCTACGAGCAGTACTTC. It is translated as CASSSPYEQYF.

This clone was counted once. V usage is TRBV5-8 and J usage is TRBJ2-1; D is possibly TRBD2 (5 bases). CDR3 length: 17 residues. Germline V lookup: CDR1 SGHTS, CDR2 YDEGEE. Trimming pared 3 bases from V and 0 bases from J, leaving 16 bases between. CDR3 DNA sequence: TGTGCCAGCAGCTCGGGGTCCGGCGTAGGCTCCTACAATGAGCAGTTCTTC. It encodes CASSSGSGVGSYNEQFF. The whole variable domain, remainder taken from reference TRBV5-8 and TRBJ2-1, is EAGVTQSPTHLIKTRGQQATLRCSPISGHTSVYWYQQALGLGLQFLLWYDEGEERNRGNFPPRFSGRQFPNYSSELNVNALELEDSALYLCASSSGSGVGSYNEQFFGPGTRLTVL.

The genes are TRBV27 and TRBJ2-7; 7 nucleotides agree with TRBD2. In germline, CDR1 is MNHEY, CDR2 SMNVEV (reference sequence). With V trimmed by 3 bases and J by 5 bases, 13 bases remained unmatched. The CDR3 covers 16 residues. CDR3 nucleotide sequence: TGTGCCAGCAGTTTCCCCCCGTTGGGGGGGTTCCACGAGCAGTACTTC. Amino acid sequence: CASSFPPLGGFHEQYF.

This clone was detected only once. This rearrangement joins TRBV27 to TRBJ2-7; 8 positions match TRBD1. The CDR3 runs to 13 residues. V lost 4 bases to trimming and J lost 4 bases; unmatched junction nucleotides: 3. The germline V gene has CDR1 MNHEY and CDR2 SMNVEV (reference sequence). CDR3 protein: CASSSQGAYEQYF. CDR3 coding DNA: TGTGCCAGCAGTTCCCAGGGGGCTTACGAGCAGTACTTC.

The chain couples TRBV28 to TRBJ1-3; 10 positions match TRBD1. The V gene's germline CDR1 is MDHEN and CDR2 SYDVKM. V shed 3 bases and J 4 bases; nucleotides not matched to a gene: 3. CDR3 length: 15 residues. The CDR3 DNA sequence: TGTGCCAGCAGTTTCACGACAGGGGGCGGAAACACCATATATTTT. Translating it yields CASSFTTGGGNTIYF.

In nucleotides, the CDR3 is TGCGCCAGCAGCTCGCAGGGGGACTACACTGAAGCTTTCTTT. Translation gives CASSSQGDYTEAFF. J is TRBJ1-1 and V is TRBV5-1, with 7 bases lining up with TRBD1. This CDR3 comprises 14 residues. Looked up from germline, CDR1 is SGHRS and CDR2 is YFSETQ. Losses at the gene ends were 3 bases for V and 3 bases for J; bases not matched to a gene: 5. The whole variable domain, remainder taken from reference TRBV5-1 and TRBJ1-1, is KAGVTQTPRYLIKTRGQQVTLSCSPISGHRSVSWYQQTPGQGLQFLFEYFSETQRNKGNFPGRFSGRQFSNSRSEMNVSTLELGDSALYLCASSSQGDYTEAFFGQGTRLTVV.

V usage is TRBV7-9 and J usage is TRBJ2-2, with D uncertain. The V end was cut by 2 bases, the J end by 4 bases, with 8 bases between. The CDR3 spans 14 residues. Germline CDR1 and CDR2: SEHNR and FQNEAQ (reference sequence). The CDR3 nucleotides read TGTGCCAGCAGCTTACTTGGGCCCACCGGGGAGCTGTTTTTT. This encodes CASSLLGPTGELFF. The variable domain in full, with the rest retrieved from reference TRBV7-9 and TRBJ2-2, is DTGVSQNPRHKITKRGQNVTFRCDPISEHNRLYWYRQTLGQGPEFLTYFQNEAQLEKSRLLSDRFSAERPKGSFSTLEIQRTEQGDSAMYLCASSLLGPTGELFFGEGSRLTVL.

The genes are TRBV7-9 and TRBJ1-2, with D possibly TRBD1 on 5 matching bases. The CDR3 runs 14 residues. Deletions cut 4 bases from V and 3 bases from J, with 12 bases between. Germline CDR1 and CDR2: SEHNR and FQNEAQ (reference sequence). CDR3 amino acids: CASSSRQFDYGYTF. As DNA, the CDR3 is TGTGCCAGCAGCTCCAGACAGTTTGACTATGGCTACACCTTC.

This clone was recorded only once. This chain joins TRBV29-1 and TRBJ2-1, with D perhaps TRBD2 (6 bases). The CDR3 sequence is 18 residues long. V dropped 0 bases and J dropped 7 bases, with 25 bases sitting between them. Germline assignment: CDR1 SQVTM and CDR2 ANQGSEA. The CDR3 DNA reads TGCAGCGTTGAAGATTTTTATTCGAGCGGACCCCGGGGGAATGAGCAGTTCTTC. Translating gives CSVEDFYSSGPRGNEQFF.

V gene TRBV27 combines with J gene TRBJ1-1; the D gene is possibly TRBD1 (6 bases). Germline CDR1 MNHEY, CDR2 SMNVEV (reference sequence). The ends were cut back, 3 bases at V and 4 bases at J, with 12 bases in the middle. The CDR3 spans 14 residues. CDR3 loop: CASSFVGGRTEAFF. In DNA, the CDR3 is TGTGCCAGCAGTTTTGTGGGGGGGCGCACTGAAGCTTTCTTT.